The TCR beta chain under discussion was sequenced for a study of blood T cell repertoires in COVID-19. Study summary: Collection of acute and convalescent COVID-19 samples took place in the United States, Italy and Spain. From T cells, B-cell-depleted T cells, or PBMCs came the material, which was cDNA or gDNA.

The CDR3 totals 16 residues. Germline trimming cut 5 bases from V and 3 bases from J; bases unmatched to any gene: 6. The germline V gene has CDR1 SGHVS and CDR2 FQNEAQ. As originally analysed: How many nucleated cells were present was estimated from reference gene primer amplification. Sequencing was performed with immunoSEQ multiplex PCR; in TCRdb, only in-frame clones are kept and a portion is missing. The V and J calls and the clone size are those of that table, but D and trimming were determined from the DNA. In the table there are about 260,000 clones, 84% of which are singletons. The source is a man in his 60s with acute or convalescent COVID-19. Sample: peripheral blood. V gene TRBV7-8 combines with J gene TRBJ2-5; 13 bases align to TRBD2. The chain's CDR3 is CASSQLAGGPEETQYF. CDR3 in DNA: TGTGCCAGCAGCCAACTAGCGGGAGGGCCGGAAGAGACCCAGTACTTC.